This T cell receptor (beta chain) emerged from a study of identical twins. Findings and caveats of the study: Zero-insertion analyses could be partly confounded by invariant MAIT and iNKT cells.

Template switching created a universal primer site, and the cDNA included unique molecular identifiers. TCRdb ran MiXCR on the 5' RACE reads and lists one entry per CDR3 protein. The table lists around 960,000 distinct CDR3 sequences, roughly an eighth of them singletons, with around 1.5% in the top ten. Points on this clonotype: Its cognate antigen is unknown.

V was pared by 2 bases and J by 5 bases, with 5 bases of the junction left unmatched. This CDR3 has 16 amino acids. Germline lookup yields CDR1 MGHRA and CDR2 YSYEKL. These sequences were also reported in another study, on yellow fever vaccine responses in identical twins.

This TCR was sampled from a woman younger than 30 in good health. The chain joins TRBV4-1 to TRBJ2-1, with TRBD2 identical over 11 bases. Material for sequencing was PBMCs. Here the CDR3 DNA reads TGCGCCAGCAGCCAATTAGCGGGGGGGCCCGACAATGAGCAGTTCTTC. Its translation: CASSQLAGGPDNEQFF.